The clone carrying this T cell receptor (beta chain) has ten or more counts. What it recognizes is unknown. The authors prepared the TCRbeta library with unique molecular identifiers. TCRdb re-analysed the PCR reads in MiXCR, keeping a single row per CDR3 protein. The repertoire holds around 270,000 distinct CDR3 sequences, with around a tenth as singletons. These data originate in a study of T-cell reconstitution after alpha-beta-depleted transplantation in children. Findings and limits, study-wide: Several hundred expanded graft clones reportedly supplied alpha-beta T cells about two months after transplant. Diversity of TCRbeta at day 60 was high in some patients, arising from surviving recipient T cells and thymic progenitors. When one year had passed after transplant, most T-cell counts and diversity came from newly produced T cells.

The germline V gene has CDR1 MGHDK and CDR2 SYGVNS. This CDR3 region has 14 residues. Trimming shortened V by 2 bases and J by 4 bases, and 9 bases separated the two germline ends. This sequence joins TRBV25-1 and TRBJ1-3, with no clear D. The sequence was obtained from a boy under three years old with acute myeloid leukemia, due to receive a stem cell transplant. The sample was PBMCs, taken before TCRalphabeta/CD19-depleted stem cell transplant. CDR3 protein: CASSETRAGNTIYF. CDR3 sequence (DNA): TGTGCCAGCAGTGAAACAAGGGCCGGAAACACCATATATTTT.